These T cell receptor beta chains were read from a single sample in a study of Ad26.COV2.S vaccination and SARS-CoV-2 variants. Here immunoSEQ multiplex PCR was the method, and the copy in TCRdb shows in-frame clones only, minus some. This table holds hundreds of thousands of clones, over 75% found once. The sample in question was peripheral blood, obtained in a trial of Ad26.COV2.S vaccine versus placebo. These receptors all stem from a person aged 18-60 years who received the Ad26.COV2.S COVID-19 vaccine or a placebo. Each CDR3 is given with its conserved first and last residue. The D gene is left open where the match is weak. Only some rows state a clone size, as once, few, many or a class for expanded clones.

V: TRBV27; J: TRBJ1-2; D: NA; size: once; CDR3: CASSLERGYGYTF; DNA: TGTGCCAGCAGTTTAGAAAGGGGCTATGGCTACACCTTC
V: TRBV7-2; J: TRBJ1-1; D: NA; size: NA; CDR3: CASSPPRGNTEAFF; DNA: TGTGCCAGCAGCCCCCCGAGGGGGAACACTGAAGCTTTCTTT
V: TRBV7-9; J: TRBJ1-2; D: NA; size: NA; CDR3: CASSMNLEGYTF; DNA: TGTGCCAGCAGCATGAACCTGGAGGGCTACACCTTC
V: TRBV7-3; J: TRBJ1-1; D: TRBD1; size: NA; CDR3: CASSTSRGTEAFF; DNA: TGTGCCAGCAGCACCTCCAGGGGGACTGAAGCTTTCTTT
V: TRBV9; J: TRBJ1-1; D: NA; size: NA; CDR3: CASSVGVRSEAFF; DNA: TGTGCCAGCAGCGTAGGGGTTAGGTCTGAAGCTTTCTTT
V: TRBV4-1; J: TRBJ1-5; D: NA; size: few; CDR3: CASSQKFGEASPSFFGNQPQHF; DNA: TGCGCCAGCAGCCAAAAGTTCGGGGAAGCGTCTCCGTCCTTTTTTGGCAATCAGCCCCAGCATTTT
V: TRBV5-8; J: TRBJ2-7; D: TRBD1; size: NA; CDR3: CASSWGTGDISYEQYF; DNA: TGTGCCAGCAGCTGGGGGACAGGGGACATCTCCTACGAGCAGTACTTC
V: TRBV6-6; J: TRBJ1-3; D: NA; size: few; CDR3: CASSHTGSSGNTIYF; DNA: TGTGCCAGCAGTCATACAGGCTCCTCTGGAAACACCATATATTTT
V: TRBV4-1; J: TRBJ2-7; D: TRBD1; size: few; CDR3: CASSQVPGQTYEQYF; DNA: TGCGCCAGCAGCCAAGTTCCGGGACAGACCTACGAGCAGTACTTC
V: TRBV7-8; J: TRBJ2-5; D: NA; size: NA; CDR3: CASSPGQQETQYF; DNA: TGTGCCAGCAGCCCAGGACAGCAAGAGACCCAGTACTTC
V: TRBV12-5; J: TRBJ2-7; D: NA; size: NA; CDR3: CASGPRAGLYEQYF; DNA: TGTGCTAGTGGTCCCCGAGCCGGGCTCTACGAGCAGTACTTC
V: TRBV10-3; J: TRBJ2-7; D: NA; size: NA; CDR3: CAISESGTPKREQYF; DNA: TGTGCCATCAGTGAGTCAGGGACACCAAAGAGAGAGCAGTACTTC
V: TRBV9; J: TRBJ1-2; D: NA; size: once; CDR3: CASSVDVGDGYTF; DNA: TGTGCCAGCAGCGTAGATGTCGGGGACGGCTACACCTTC
V: TRBV19; J: TRBJ2-6; D: TRBD1; size: NA; CDR3: CASSITGAGANVLTF; DNA: TGTGCCAGTAGTATAACAGGGGCTGGGGCCAACGTCCTGACTTTC
V: TRBV19; J: TRBJ2-1; D: TRBD1; size: NA; CDR3: CASQRAGGLYNEQFF; DNA: TGTGCCAGTCAGCGGGCAGGGGGCCTTTACAATGAGCAGTTCTTC
V: TRBV20-1; J: TRBJ2-7; D: NA; size: NA; CDR3: CSATPRTEQYF; DNA: TGCAGTGCCACCCCCCGAACCGAGCAGTACTTC
V: TRBV2; J: TRBJ1-5; D: NA; size: many; CDR3: CASRARGTEQPQHF; DNA: TGTGCCAGCAGGGCCAGGGGAACGGAGCAGCCCCAGCATTTT
V: TRBV19; J: TRBJ1-6; D: NA; size: NA; CDR3: CASSPGWGQRGSPLHF; DNA: TGTGCCAGTAGTCCCGGATGGGGCCAACGGGGGTCACCCCTCCACTTT
V: TRBV10-3; J: TRBJ1-4; D: NA; size: NA; CDR3: CAVGRGKNEKLFF; DNA: TGTGCCGTCGGTCGGGGGAAAAATGAAAAACTGTTTTTT
V: TRBV30; J: TRBJ1-5; D: TRBD1; size: few; CDR3: CAYTGTVSNQPQHF; DNA: TGTGCCTACACGGGGACAGTTAGCAATCAGCCCCAGCATTTT
V: TRBV7-8; J: TRBJ1-6; D: NA; size: NA; CDR3: CASSLVLGSYNSPLHF; DNA: TGTGCCAGCAGCTTAGTACTGGGCTCCTATAATTCACCCCTCCACTTT
V: TRBV30; J: TRBJ2-1; D: NA; size: NA; CDR3: CAWTSNNEQFF; DNA: TGTGCCTGGACAAGTAACAATGAGCAGTTCTTC
V: TRBV7-9; J: TRBJ1-2; D: TRBD1; size: NA; CDR3: CASSPRDRGESNYGYTF; DNA: TGTGCCAGCAGCCCCAGAGACAGGGGGGAATCTAACTATGGCTACACCTTC
V: TRBV11-2; J: TRBJ1-6; D: NA; size: NA; CDR3: CASSSDLDRYNSPLHF; DNA: TGTGCCAGCAGCTCGGACTTGGACCGTTATAATTCACCCCTCCACTTT
V: TRBV4-1; J: TRBJ1-1; D: NA; size: NA; CDR3: CATSPGGISFNTEAFF; DNA: TGCGCCACCTCACCCGGGGGCATTTCTTTTAACACTGAAGCTTTCTTT
V: TRBV2; J: TRBJ2-7; D: NA; size: NA; CDR3: CASRPLGDWDF; DNA: TGTGCCAGCAGACCTCTCGGGGACTGGGACTTC
V: TRBV11-2; J: TRBJ1-5; D: NA; size: NA; CDR3: CASSLEGQPQHF; DNA: TGTGCCAGCAGCTTAGAAGGACAGCCCCAGCATTTT
V: TRBV5-5; J: TRBJ1-2; D: TRBD1; size: NA; CDR3: CASSLGQDAYTF; DNA: TGTGCCAGCAGCTTAGGACAGGATGCCTACACCTTC
V: TRBV7-9; J: TRBJ1-4; D: NA; size: once; CDR3: CASSLRGPTNEKLFF; DNA: TGTGCCAGCAGCTTACGGGGACCGACTAATGAAAAACTGTTTTTT
V: TRBV5-1; J: TRBJ2-3; D: TRBD2; size: NA; CDR3: CASSFSGGLTDTQYF; DNA: TGCGCCAGCAGCTTTAGCGGGGGCCTCACAGATACGCAGTATTTT
V: TRBV3-1/TRBV3-2; J: TRBJ2-5; D: TRBD1; size: NA; CDR3: CASSQPATGEETQYF; DNA: TGTGCCAGCAGCCAACCGGCGACAGGGGAAGAGACCCAGTACTTC
V: TRBV29-1; J: TRBJ1-4; D: TRBD1; size: few; CDR3: CSAIRDRAGEKLFF; DNA: TGCAGCGCTATCCGAGACAGGGCTGGTGAAAAACTGTTTTTT
V: TRBV5-1; J: TRBJ2-5; D: NA; size: NA; CDR3: CASSLEVQETQYF; DNA: TGCGCCAGCAGCTTGGAGGTTCAAGAGACCCAGTACTTC
V: TRBV5-6; J: TRBJ1-2; D: NA; size: NA; CDR3: CASRVRENGYTF; DNA: TGTGCCAGCAGGGTGAGGGAAAATGGCTACACCTTC
V: TRBV7-9; J: TRBJ1-1; D: NA; size: few; CDR3: CASSLQGLNTEAFF; DNA: TGTGCCAGCAGCTTACAGGGCTTGAACACTGAAGCTTTCTTT
V: TRBV27; J: TRBJ2-7; D: NA; size: NA; CDR3: CASSNYDNYEQYF; DNA: TGTGCCAGCAGTAACTACGACAACTACGAGCAGTACTTC
V: TRBV4-1; J: TRBJ2-7; D: TRBD1; size: NA; CDR3: CASSPVDRSDDEQYF; DNA: TGCGCCAGCAGCCCGGTGGACAGGAGTGACGACGAGCAGTACTTC
V: TRBV30; J: TRBJ2-5; D: NA; size: NA; CDR3: CAWSPLQGSQETQYF; DNA: TGTGCCTGGAGTCCTCTTCAGGGGTCCCAAGAGACCCAGTACTTC